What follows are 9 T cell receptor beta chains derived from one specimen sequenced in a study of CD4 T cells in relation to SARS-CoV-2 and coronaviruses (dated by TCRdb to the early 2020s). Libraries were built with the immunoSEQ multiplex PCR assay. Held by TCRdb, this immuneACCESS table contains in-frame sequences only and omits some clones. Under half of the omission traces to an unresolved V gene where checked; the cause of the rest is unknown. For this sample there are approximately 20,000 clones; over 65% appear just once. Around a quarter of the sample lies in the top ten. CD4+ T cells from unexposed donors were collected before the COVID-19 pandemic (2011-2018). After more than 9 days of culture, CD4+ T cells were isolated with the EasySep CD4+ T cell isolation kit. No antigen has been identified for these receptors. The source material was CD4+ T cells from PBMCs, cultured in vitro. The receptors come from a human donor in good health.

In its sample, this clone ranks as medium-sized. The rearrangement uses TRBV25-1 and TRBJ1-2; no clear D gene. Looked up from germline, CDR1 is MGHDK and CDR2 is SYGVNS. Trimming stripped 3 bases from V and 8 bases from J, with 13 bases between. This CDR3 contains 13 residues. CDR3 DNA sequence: TGTGCCAGCAGTGATCTGGAGGATCGGGGCTACACCTTC. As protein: CASSDLEDRGYTF.

CDR3 in amino acids: CASSPEPPGLAGEQYF. The CDR3 DNA sequence: TGTGCCAGCAGCCCCGAACCCCCGGGACTAGCCGGCGAGCAGTACTTC. The chain joins TRBV7-2 to TRBJ2-7; 9 bases are a match to TRBD2. With 5 bases clipped from V and 6 bases from J, the junction kept 14 bases outside the gene matches. This CDR3 region has 16 residues. The germline gives CDR1 SGHTA, CDR2 FQGNSA.

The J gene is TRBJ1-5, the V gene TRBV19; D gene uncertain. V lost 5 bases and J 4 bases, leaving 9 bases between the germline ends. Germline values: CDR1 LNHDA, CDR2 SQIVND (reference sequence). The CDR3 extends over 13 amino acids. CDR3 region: CASSPRPNQPQHF. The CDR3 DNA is TGTGCCAGTAGTCCCCGTCCGAATCAGCCCCAGCATTTT.

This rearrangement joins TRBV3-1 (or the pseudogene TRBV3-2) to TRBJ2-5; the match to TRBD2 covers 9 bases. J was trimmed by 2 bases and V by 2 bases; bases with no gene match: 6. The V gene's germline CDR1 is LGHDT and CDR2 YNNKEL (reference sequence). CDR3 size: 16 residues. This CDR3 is CASSQWGGGVQETQYF. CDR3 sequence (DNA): TGTGCCAGCAGCCAATGGGGCGGGGGGGTTCAAGAGACCCAGTACTTC.

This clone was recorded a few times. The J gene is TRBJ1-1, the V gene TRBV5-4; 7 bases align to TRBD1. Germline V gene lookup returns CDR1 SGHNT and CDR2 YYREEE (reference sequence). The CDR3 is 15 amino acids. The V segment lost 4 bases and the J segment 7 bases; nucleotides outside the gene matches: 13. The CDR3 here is CASSTPGQGDGEAFF. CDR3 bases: TGTGCCAGCAGCACTCCCGGTCAGGGGGATGGTGAAGCTTTCTTT. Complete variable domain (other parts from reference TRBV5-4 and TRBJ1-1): ETGVTQSPTHLIKTRGQQVTLRCSSQSGHNTVSWYQQALGQGPQFIFQYYREEENGRGNFPPRFSGLQFPNYSSELNVNALELDDSALYLCASSTPGQGDGEAFFGQGTRLTVV.

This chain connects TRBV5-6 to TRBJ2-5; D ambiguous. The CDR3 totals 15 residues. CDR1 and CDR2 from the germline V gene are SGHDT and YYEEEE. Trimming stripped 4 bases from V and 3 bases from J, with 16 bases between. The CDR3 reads CASSQPGYGEETQYF. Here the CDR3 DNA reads TGTGCCAGCAGCCAGCCGGGTTACGGCGAAGAGACCCAGTACTTC.

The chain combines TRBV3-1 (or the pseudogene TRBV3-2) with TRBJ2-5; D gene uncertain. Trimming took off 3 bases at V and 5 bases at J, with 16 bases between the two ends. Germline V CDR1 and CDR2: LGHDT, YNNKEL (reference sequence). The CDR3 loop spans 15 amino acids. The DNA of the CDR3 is TGTGCCAGCAGCCAGACCGGTAACGGGCTGGAGACCCAGTACTTC. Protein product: CASSQTGNGLETQYF.

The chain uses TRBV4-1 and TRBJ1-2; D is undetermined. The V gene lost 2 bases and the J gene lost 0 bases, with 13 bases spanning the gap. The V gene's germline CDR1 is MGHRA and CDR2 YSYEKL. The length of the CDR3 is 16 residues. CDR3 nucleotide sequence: TGCGCCAGCAGCCAACCCCCGGGAGGGTCTAACTATGGCTACACCTTC. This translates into CASSQPPGGSNYGYTF.

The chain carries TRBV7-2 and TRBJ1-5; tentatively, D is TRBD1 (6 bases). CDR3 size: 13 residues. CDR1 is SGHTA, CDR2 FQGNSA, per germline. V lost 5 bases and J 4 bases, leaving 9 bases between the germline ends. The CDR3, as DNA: TGTGCCAGCAGCCCAGGACAGAATCAGCCCCAGCATTTT. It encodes CASSPGQNQPQHF. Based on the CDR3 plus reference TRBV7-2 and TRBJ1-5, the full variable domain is GAGVSQSPSNKVTEKGKDVELRCDPISGHTALYWYRQSLGQGLEFLIYFQGNSAPDKSGLPSDRFSAERTGGSVSTLTIQRTQQEDSAVYLCASSPGQNQPQHFGDGTRLSIL.